Following are 27 T cell receptor beta chains from one sample sequenced in a study of chemoradiotherapy in HPV16-positive cancers. Repertoires were generated with immunoSEQ multiplex PCR, while TCRdb's copy carries only in-frame clones and drops some. Among about 7,000 clones listed, roughly 89% were seen once. Source: tumor tissue, taken from a patient who underwent chemoradiotherapy. The receptors come from a human donor with HPV-associated anogenital cancer.

The genes are TRBV29-1 and TRBJ2-1, with D perhaps given as TRBD1 or TRBD2 (6 bases each). The CDR3 length is 16 residues. Germline loops: CDR1 SQVTM, CDR2 ANQGSEA. Trimming removed 7 bases from V and 7 bases from J, with 26 bases in between. CDR3 region: CSAHLQGLARGNEQFF. CDR3 nucleotide sequence: TGCAGCGCCCACTTACAGGGACTTGCAAGAGGTAATGAGCAGTTCTTC.

Turning to this clone: A junction boundary mismatches the germline segment, possibly from a read error. This chain connects TRBV6-1 to TRBJ2-5; D unresolved. The V gene's germline CDR1 is MNHNS and CDR2 SASEGT. CDR3 length: 13 residues. The chain's CDR3 is CASSKAFQETQYF. CDR3 sequence (DNA): TGTGCCAGCAGTAAAGCTTTCCAAGAGACCCAGTACTTC.

The chain carries TRBV5-1 and TRBJ2-5; maybe TRBD1 (5 bases). The CDR3 loop spans 12 amino acids. V lost 9 bases and J lost 3, with 12 bases in between. CDR1 and CDR2 (germline): SGHRS, YFSETQ. The CDR3 nucleotides read TGCGCCACCCGGAAGGGGAAAGAGACCCAGTACTTC. Its protein product is CATRKGKETQYF. The variable domain in full, with the rest retrieved from reference TRBV5-1 and TRBJ2-5, is KAGVTQTPRYLIKTRGQQVTLSCSPISGHRSVSWYQQTPGQGLQFLFEYFSETQRNKGNFPGRFSGRQFSNSRSEMNVSTLELGDSALYLCATRKGKETQYFGPGTRLLVL.

The V gene is TRBV5-4, the J gene TRBJ1-1; D unresolved. Germline V gives CDR1 SGHNT, CDR2 YYREEE (reference sequence). Trimming removed 3 bases from V and 0 bases from J, with 6 bases in between. CDR3 length: 13 residues. CDR3 sequence (DNA): TGTGCCAGCAGCTCCGAACTGAACACTGAAGCTTTCTTT. Its translation is CASSSELNTEAFF.

This chain joins TRBV5-1 and TRBJ1-1; 7 bases map to TRBD1. The CDR3 has 13 residues. V shed 4 bases and J 7 bases; nucleotides not matched to a gene: 7. The V gene's germline CDR1 is SGHRS and CDR2 YFSETQ. The CDR3 is CASSGRGQLEAFF. The CDR3 DNA reads TGCGCCAGCAGCGGGAGGGGACAGCTTGAAGCTTTCTTT.

This chain uses TRBV5-1 with TRBJ2-1; D perhaps matches TRBD1 (5 bases). V was cut by 4 bases and J by 5 bases, with 16 bases left in between. From germline, CDR1 is SGHRS and CDR2 YFSETQ. The CDR3 covers 15 residues. The CDR3 DNA reads as TGCGCCAGCAGCCCTGGGAACGGACAACACAATGAGCAGTTCTTC. It specifies CASSPGNGQHNEQFF.

V and J are TRBV10-2 and TRBJ1-5; D uncertain. The CDR3 spans 13 residues. The V gene lost 2 bases and the J gene lost 5 bases, with 7 bases spanning the gap. CDR1 is WSHSY, CDR2 SAAADI, per germline. CDR3 bases: TGCGCCAGCAGTGAGGTCTCGTATCAGCCCCAGCATTTT. This translates into CASSEVSYQPQHF.

The CDR3 here is CASSQEAGRLFF. The CDR3 nucleotides read TGTGCCAGCAGCCAAGAAGCGGGGAGACTGTTTTTT. J is TRBJ1-4 and V is TRBV4-2; D is unclear. This CDR3 has 12 amino acids. Germline lookup yields CDR1 LGHNA and CDR2 YNFKEQ. The V and J ends lost 0 bases and 13 bases respectively, with 9 bases between them.

This chain links TRBV9 with TRBJ2-3; D is unresolved. Germline CDR1 SGDLS, CDR2 YYNGEE. Trimming took 4 bases from V and 2 from J, leaving 5 bases between them. The CDR3 runs to 12 residues. CDR3 amino acids: CASSLNTDTQYF. The CDR3 nucleotides are TGTGCCAGCAGCTTAAACACAGATACGCAGTATTTT.

The chain carries TRBV27 and TRBJ2-3, with 11 bases aligning to TRBD2. CDR1 and CDR2 (germline): MNHEY, SMNVEV (reference sequence). The CDR3 extends over 17 amino acids. V lost 4 bases to trimming and J lost 6 bases; unmatched junction nucleotides: 12. The CDR3 reads CASSSLSSGRARDTQYF. The DNA of the CDR3 is TGTGCCAGCAGTTCTCTTAGTAGCGGGAGGGCCAGGGATACGCAGTATTTT.

The chain links TRBV19 to TRBJ2-3, with 9 bases fitting TRBD2. The germline CDR1 and CDR2 sequences are LNHDA and SQIVND (reference sequence). There are 15 residues in the CDR3. V shed 5 bases, J shed 1 base, and the junction held 4 bases outside the gene matches. The CDR3 is CASSWGGRGTDTQYF. Here the CDR3 DNA reads TGTGCCAGTAGTTGGGGCGGGAGGGGCACAGATACGCAGTATTTT.

V and J are TRBV7-9 and TRBJ2-1; 8 positions match TRBD2. CDR3 length: 15 residues. The germline CDR1 and CDR2 sequences are SEHNR and FQNEAQ (reference sequence). Germline trimming cut 5 bases from V and 3 bases from J; bases unmatched to any gene: 6. CDR3 DNA sequence: TGTGCCAGCAGCCGTACTAGCGGCCGCTACAATGAGCAGTTCTTC. It translates to CASSRTSGRYNEQFF.

The V gene is TRBV6-5, the J gene TRBJ2-1; 7 bases map to TRBD2. This CDR3 has 15 amino acids. Trimming at V came to 4 bases and at J to 4 bases, leaving 7 bases not matched to a gene. The germline CDR1 and CDR2 sequences are MNHEY and SVGAGI. For the CDR3, the DNA is TGTGCCAGCAGTTTAGCGGGCCTGGCTTACAATGAGCAGTTCTTC. It specifies CASSLAGLAYNEQFF.

The V and J genes are TRBV11-3 and TRBJ2-7, with D perhaps assigned TRBD1 or TRBD2 (5 bases each). CDR1 and CDR2 (germline): SGHNT, YENEEA. With 4 bases removed from V and 8 bases from J, the gap between germline ends came to 21 bases. The CDR3 consists of 15 residues. CDR3 DNA: TGTGCCAGCAGCTCGACCACCGGGACCCCCCTCCAGCAGTACTTC. Translation gives CASSSTTGTPLQQYF.

CDR3 region: CASSSTDREQYF. Written as DNA, the CDR3 is TGTGCCAGCAGCAGCACGGACAGGGAGCAGTACTTC. J is TRBJ2-7 and V is TRBV6-6; 7 nucleotides agree with TRBD1. Looked up from germline, CDR1 is MNHNY and CDR2 is SVGAGI (reference sequence). V trimming: 6 bases; J trimming: 7 bases; junction bases outside the gene matches: 6. This CDR3 is 12 amino acids long.

The V call is TRBV5-4, the J call TRBJ2-1; 8 bases map to TRBD2. This CDR3 region has 15 residues. CDR1 SGHNT and CDR2 YYREEE come from the germline V gene (reference sequence). The V and J ends lost 0 bases and 9 bases, in that order; junction bases with no gene match: 8. CDR3 residues: CASSLDAGGLGEQFF. The CDR3 region has the DNA TGTGCCAGCAGCTTGGACGCGGGAGGATTAGGTGAGCAGTTCTTC. The whole variable domain, filled in from reference TRBV5-4 and TRBJ2-1, reads ETGVTQSPTHLIKTRGQQVTLRCSSQSGHNTVSWYQQALGQGPQFIFQYYREEENGRGNFPPRFSGLQFPNYSSELNVNALELDDSALYLCASSLDAGGLGEQFFGPGTRLTVL.

This chain links TRBV6-5 with TRBJ2-1; D call uncertain. Trimming left V 0 bases short and J 12 bases short, with 15 bases between. The CDR3 length is 14 residues. Germline V gene sequence: CDR1 MNHEY, CDR2 SVGAGI. CDR3 residues: CASSYSGMARRQFF. The CDR3 DNA sequence: TGTGCCAGCAGTTACTCGGGGATGGCCCGCCGGCAGTTCTTC.

This chain connects TRBV7-9 to TRBJ2-1; TRBD1 might be the D (6 bases). V shed 5 bases and J shed 3 bases, with 11 bases lying between them. This CDR3 spans 14 amino acids. Germline V gene lookup returns CDR1 SEHNR and CDR2 FQNEAQ (reference sequence). In DNA, the CDR3 is TGTGCCAGCAGCCACGCACAGGGCTACAATGAGCAGTTCTTC. Translation: CASSHAQGYNEQFF.

This sequence joins TRBV7-9 and TRBJ1-1; D uncertain. CDR1 and CDR2 from the germline V gene are SEHNR and FQNEAQ (reference sequence). V was shortened by 1 base and J by 7 bases, with 4 bases between the two germline ends. The CDR3 is 11 amino acids. The CDR3 coding sequence is TGTGCCAGCAGCTTAGGAATTGAAGCTTTCTTT. It yields the protein CASSLGIEAFF.

This chain joins TRBV6-5 and TRBJ2-7; D unclear. V lost 0 bases, J lost 3 bases, and 9 bases lay in between. Germline values: CDR1 MNHEY, CDR2 SVGAGI. The CDR3 consists of 14 residues. The CDR3 sequence: CASSYSDASYEQYF. CDR3 sequence (DNA): TGTGCCAGCAGTTACTCAGATGCCAGCTACGAGCAGTACTTC.

This clone was observed a single time. The chain recombines TRBV27 with TRBJ1-3, with D perhaps TRBD1 (5 bases). This CDR3 has 14 residues. Looked up from germline, CDR1 is MNHEY and CDR2 is SMNVEV (reference sequence). Deletions cut 7 bases from V and 3 bases from J, with 13 bases between. The CDR3: CASKNPGGGNTIYF. CDR3 in DNA: TGTGCCAGCAAAAACCCGGGGGGTGGAAACACCATATATTTT.

The V and J genes are TRBV5-4 and TRBJ1-1; D ambiguous. Germline CDR1 reads SGHNT; CDR2 reads YYREEE (reference sequence). The CDR3 contains 15 residues. V gave up 4 bases and J gave up 4 bases, with 17 bases separating them. The CDR3 DNA reads TGTGCCAGCAGCGGGAGCCCCCGGGAGGGCACTGAAGCTTTCTTT. It specifies CASSGSPREGTEAFF.

The rearrangement links TRBV30 to TRBJ2-5; D is ambiguous. Germline assignment: CDR1 GTSNPN and CDR2 SVGIG (reference sequence). The CDR3 contains 13 residues. V gave up 3 bases and J gave up 0 bases, with 8 bases separating them. Here the CDR3 reads CAWSNGNQETQYF. The CDR3 DNA follows: TGTGCCTGGAGCAATGGGAACCAAGAGACCCAGTACTTC.

This chain joins TRBV6-1 and TRBJ2-1; 7 bases are shared with TRBD1. J lost 8 bases, V lost 0 bases, and 7 bases had no gene match. This CDR3 is 15 amino acids long. CDR1 is MNHNS and CDR2 is SASEGT in the germline V gene. For the CDR3, the DNA is TGTGCCAGCAGTGAAGCGTACACAGGGGCGGATGAGCAGTTCTTC. It encodes CASSEAYTGADEQFF.

The chain uses TRBV19 and TRBJ1-2, with 8 bases that match TRBD1. CDR3 length: 14 amino acids. The ends lost 3 bases at V and 3 bases at J; junction bases unmatched: 3. CDR1 LNHDA and CDR2 SQIVND come from the germline V gene (reference sequence). The CDR3 nucleotides are TGTGCCAGTAGTATCCAGGGGGCGGACTATGGCTACACCTTC. Translated, it gives CASSIQGADYGYTF.

The rearrangement joins TRBV29-1 to TRBJ2-3, with no clear D. V lost 7 bases and J 6 bases, leaving 14 bases between the germline ends. This CDR3 is built from 12 residues. In germline, CDR1 is SQVTM, CDR2 ANQGSEA. The CDR3 loop reads CSGRTGEDTQYF. CDR3 in DNA: TGCAGCGGAAGGACCGGAGAGGATACGCAGTATTTT.

V usage is TRBV30 and J usage is TRBJ2-3; 7 bases map to TRBD2. V gave up 1 base and J gave up 4 bases; unmatched junction bases: 8. CDR1 GTSNPN and CDR2 SVGIG come from the germline V gene (reference sequence). The CDR3 consists of 15 residues. CDR3: CAWSELGGVADTQYF. The CDR3 coding sequence is TGTGCCTGGAGTGAACTTGGGGGGGTAGCAGATACGCAGTATTTT.